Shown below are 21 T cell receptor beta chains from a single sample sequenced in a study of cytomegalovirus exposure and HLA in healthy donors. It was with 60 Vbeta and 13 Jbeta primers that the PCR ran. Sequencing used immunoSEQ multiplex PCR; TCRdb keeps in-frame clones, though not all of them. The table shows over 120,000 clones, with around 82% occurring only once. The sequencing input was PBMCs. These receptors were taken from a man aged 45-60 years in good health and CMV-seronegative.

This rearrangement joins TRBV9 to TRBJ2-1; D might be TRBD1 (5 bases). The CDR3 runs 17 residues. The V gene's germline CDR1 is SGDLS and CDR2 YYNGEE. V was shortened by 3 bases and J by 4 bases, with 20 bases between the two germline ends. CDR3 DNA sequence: TGTGCCAGCAGCGCTATATCAGGGTCTTCCCTTTACAATGAGCAGTTCTTC. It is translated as CASSAISGSSLYNEQFF.

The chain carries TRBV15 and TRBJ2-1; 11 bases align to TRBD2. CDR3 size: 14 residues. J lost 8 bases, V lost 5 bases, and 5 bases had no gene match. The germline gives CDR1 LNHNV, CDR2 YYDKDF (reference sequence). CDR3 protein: CATSSLGLADEQFF. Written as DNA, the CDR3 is TGTGCCACCAGCTCCCTGGGACTAGCGGATGAGCAGTTCTTC. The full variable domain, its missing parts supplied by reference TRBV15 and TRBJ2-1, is DAMVIQNPRYQVTQFGKPVTLSCSQTLNHNVMYWYQQKSSQAPKLLFHYYDKDFNNEADTPDNFQSRRPNTSFCFLDIRSPGLGDTAMYLCATSSLGLADEQFFGPGTRLTVL.

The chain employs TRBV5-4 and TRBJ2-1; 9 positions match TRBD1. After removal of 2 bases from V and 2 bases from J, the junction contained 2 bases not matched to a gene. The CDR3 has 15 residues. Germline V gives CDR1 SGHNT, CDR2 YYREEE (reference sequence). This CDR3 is CASSLGQGPYNEQFF. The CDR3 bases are TGTGCCAGCAGCTTAGGACAGGGGCCCTACAATGAGCAGTTCTTC.

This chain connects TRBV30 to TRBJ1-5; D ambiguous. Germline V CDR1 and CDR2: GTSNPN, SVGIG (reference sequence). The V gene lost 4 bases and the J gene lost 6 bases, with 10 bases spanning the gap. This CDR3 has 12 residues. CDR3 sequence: CAWTLEGQPQHF. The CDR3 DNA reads TGTGCCTGGACCCTGGAGGGTCAGCCCCAGCATTTT.

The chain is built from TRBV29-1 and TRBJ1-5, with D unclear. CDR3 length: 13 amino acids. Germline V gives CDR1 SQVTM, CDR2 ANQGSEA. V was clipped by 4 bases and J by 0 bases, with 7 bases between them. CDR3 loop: CSVAGSSNQPQHF. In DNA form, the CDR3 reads TGCAGCGTTGCCGGGAGTAGCAATCAGCCCCAGCATTTT.

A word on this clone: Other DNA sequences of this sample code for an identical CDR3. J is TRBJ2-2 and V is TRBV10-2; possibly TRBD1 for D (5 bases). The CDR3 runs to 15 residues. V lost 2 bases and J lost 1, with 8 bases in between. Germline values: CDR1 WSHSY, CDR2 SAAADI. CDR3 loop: CASSEGQGNTGELFF. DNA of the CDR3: TGCGCCAGCAGTGAGGGGCAGGGGAACACCGGGGAGCTGTTTTTT.

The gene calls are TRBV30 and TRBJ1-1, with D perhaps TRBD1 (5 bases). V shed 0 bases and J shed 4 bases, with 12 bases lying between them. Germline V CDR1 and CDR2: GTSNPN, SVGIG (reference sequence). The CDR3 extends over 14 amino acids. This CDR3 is CAWSVTGGGTEAFF. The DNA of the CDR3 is TGTGCCTGGAGTGTAACCGGGGGGGGCACTGAAGCTTTCTTT.

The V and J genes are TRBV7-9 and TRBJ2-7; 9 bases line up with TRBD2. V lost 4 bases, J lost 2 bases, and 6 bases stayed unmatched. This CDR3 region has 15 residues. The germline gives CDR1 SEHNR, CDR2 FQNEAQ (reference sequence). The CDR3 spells CASSSLSGRPYEQYF. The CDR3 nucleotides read TGTGCCAGCAGCTCTCTTAGCGGGAGACCCTACGAGCAGTACTTC.

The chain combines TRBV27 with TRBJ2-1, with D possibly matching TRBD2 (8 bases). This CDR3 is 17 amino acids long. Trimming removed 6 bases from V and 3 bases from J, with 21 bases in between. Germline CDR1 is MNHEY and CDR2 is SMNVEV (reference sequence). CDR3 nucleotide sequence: TGTGCCAGCAGACCCAACAGGGGTACTAGCGGCTACAATGAGCAGTTCTTC. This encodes CASRPNRGTSGYNEQFF.

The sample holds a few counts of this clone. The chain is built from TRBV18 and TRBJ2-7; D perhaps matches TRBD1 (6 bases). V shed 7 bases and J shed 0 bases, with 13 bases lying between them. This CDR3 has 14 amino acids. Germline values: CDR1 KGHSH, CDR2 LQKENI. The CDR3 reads CASLDSQSSYEQYF. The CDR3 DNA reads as TGTGCCAGCTTGGACAGTCAGAGCTCCTACGAGCAGTACTTC.

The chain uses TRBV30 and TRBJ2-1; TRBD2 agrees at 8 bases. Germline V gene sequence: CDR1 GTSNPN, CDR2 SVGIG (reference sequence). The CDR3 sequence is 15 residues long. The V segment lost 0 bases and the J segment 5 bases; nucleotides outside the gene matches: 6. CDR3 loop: CAWSVPREENNEQFF. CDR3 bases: TGTGCCTGGAGTGTACCGCGGGAGGAAAACAATGAGCAGTTCTTC.

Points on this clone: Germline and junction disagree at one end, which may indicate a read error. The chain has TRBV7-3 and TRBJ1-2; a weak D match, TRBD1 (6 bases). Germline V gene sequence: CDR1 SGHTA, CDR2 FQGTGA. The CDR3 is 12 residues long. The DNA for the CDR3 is TGTGCCAGCAGCCCTAAACCCGGGACACCTATCTTC. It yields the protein CASSPKPGTPIF.

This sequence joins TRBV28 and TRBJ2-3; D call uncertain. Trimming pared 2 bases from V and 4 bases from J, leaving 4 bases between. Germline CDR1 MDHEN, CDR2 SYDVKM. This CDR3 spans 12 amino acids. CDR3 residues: CASSLGADTQYF. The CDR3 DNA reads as TGTGCCAGCAGTTTAGGAGCAGATACGCAGTATTTT.

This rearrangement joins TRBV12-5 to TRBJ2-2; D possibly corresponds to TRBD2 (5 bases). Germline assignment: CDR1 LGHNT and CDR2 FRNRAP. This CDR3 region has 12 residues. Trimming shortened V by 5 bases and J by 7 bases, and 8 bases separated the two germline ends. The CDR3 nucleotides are TGTGCTAGTGGTCGGGGTGTCGGGGAGCTGTTTTTT. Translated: CASGRGVGELFF.

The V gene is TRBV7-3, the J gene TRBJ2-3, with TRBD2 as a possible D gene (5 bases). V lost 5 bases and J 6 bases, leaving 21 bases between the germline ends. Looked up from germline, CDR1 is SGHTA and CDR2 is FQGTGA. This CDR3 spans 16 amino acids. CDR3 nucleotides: TGTGCCAGCAGCCCGAGGGCCGGACCAAACCCGGATACGCAGTATTTT. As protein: CASSPRAGPNPDTQYF.

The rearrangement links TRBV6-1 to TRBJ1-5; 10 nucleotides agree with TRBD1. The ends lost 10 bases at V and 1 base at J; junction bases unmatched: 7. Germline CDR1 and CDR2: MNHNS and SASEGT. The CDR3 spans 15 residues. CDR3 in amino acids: CATVPTGGSNQPQHF. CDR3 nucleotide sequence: TGTGCCACCGTTCCGACAGGGGGCAGCAATCAGCCCCAGCATTTT.

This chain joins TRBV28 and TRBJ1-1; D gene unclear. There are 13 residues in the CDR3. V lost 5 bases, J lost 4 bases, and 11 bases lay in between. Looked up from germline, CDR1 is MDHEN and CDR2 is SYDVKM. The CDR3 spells CASSQMGSTEAFF. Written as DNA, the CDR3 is TGTGCCAGCAGTCAGATGGGGAGCACTGAAGCTTTCTTT. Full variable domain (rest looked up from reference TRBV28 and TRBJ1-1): DVKVTQSSRYLVKRTGEKVFLECVQDMDHENMFWYRQDPGLGLRLIYFSYDVKMKEKGDIPEGYSVSREKKERFSLILESASTNQTSMYLCASSQMGSTEAFFGQGTRLTVV.

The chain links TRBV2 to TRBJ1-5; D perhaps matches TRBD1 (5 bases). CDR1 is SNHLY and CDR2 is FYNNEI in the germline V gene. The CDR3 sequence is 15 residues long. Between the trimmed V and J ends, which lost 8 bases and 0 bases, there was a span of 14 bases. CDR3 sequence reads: CASLLGTSSNQPQHF. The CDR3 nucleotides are TGTGCCAGCTTACTTGGGACTTCTAGCAATCAGCCCCAGCATTTT. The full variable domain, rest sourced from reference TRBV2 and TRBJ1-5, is EPEVTQTPSHQVTQMGQEVILRCVPISNHLYFYWYRQILGQKVEFLVSFYNNEISEKSEIFDDQFSVERPDGSNFTLKIRSTKLEDSAMYFCASLLGTSSNQPQHFGDGTRLSIL.

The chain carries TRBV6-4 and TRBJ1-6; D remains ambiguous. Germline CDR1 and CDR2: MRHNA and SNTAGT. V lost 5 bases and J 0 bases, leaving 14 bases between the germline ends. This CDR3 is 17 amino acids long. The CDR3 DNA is TGTGCCAGCAGTCCCGTAACTGGGAGCTCCTATAATTCACCCCTCCACTTT. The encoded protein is CASSPVTGSSYNSPLHF.

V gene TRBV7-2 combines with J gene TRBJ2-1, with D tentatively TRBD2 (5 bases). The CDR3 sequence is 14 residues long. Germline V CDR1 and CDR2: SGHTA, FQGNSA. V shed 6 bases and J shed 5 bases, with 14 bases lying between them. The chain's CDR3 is CASSPGYLDNEQFF. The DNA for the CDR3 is TGTGCCAGCAGTCCGGGATATTTAGACAATGAGCAGTTCTTC.

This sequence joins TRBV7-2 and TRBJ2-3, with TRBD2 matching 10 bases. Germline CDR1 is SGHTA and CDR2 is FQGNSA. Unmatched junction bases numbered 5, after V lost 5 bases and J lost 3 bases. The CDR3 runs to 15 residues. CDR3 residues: CASSITSGETDTQYF. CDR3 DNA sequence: TGTGCCAGCAGCATAACTAGCGGGGAAACAGATACGCAGTATTTT.